This T cell receptor beta chain stems from a study of cytomegalovirus exposure and HLA in healthy donors. Per germline, CDR1 SQVTM and CDR2 ANQGSEA. Trimming shortened V by 0 bases and J by 4 bases, and 12 bases separated the two germline ends. The CDR3 length is 14 residues. The study ran its PCR with 60 Vbeta and 13 Jbeta primers. Using immunoSEQ multiplex PCR, the repertoire was profiled, and TCRdb retains in-frame clones only, with some absent. The profile shows roughly 150,000 clones, roughly 80% of them singletons. The sequenced sample was PBMCs. This sequence originates from a girl under 18 in good health and CMV-seropositive. V usage is TRBV29-1 and J usage is TRBJ1-2; tentative D call: TRBD1 (5 bases). The CDR3 coding sequence is TGCAGCGTTGAAGATTTACAGGAAGGCTATGGCTACACCTTC. Translation gives CSVEDLQEGYGYTF.